Shown below are 20 T cell receptor beta chains from a single sample sequenced in a study of blood T cell repertoires in COVID-19. Sequencing was performed with immunoSEQ multiplex PCR; in TCRdb, only in-frame clones are kept and a portion is missing. The data hold about 120,000 clones, with around 86% observed a single time. Source material: peripheral blood. The receptors originated from a woman in her 70s with acute or convalescent COVID-19.

J is TRBJ2-7 and V is TRBV5-4, with TRBD1 matching over 7 bases. CDR3 length: 17 amino acids. The germline V gene encodes CDR1 SGHNT and CDR2 YYREEE (reference sequence). After removal of 0 bases from V and 2 bases from J, the junction contained 11 bases not matched to a gene. DNA for the CDR3: TGTGCCAGCAGCTTGGCACTTGGGATCCAGGGGGCCTACGAGCAGTACTTC. Residues: CASSLALGIQGAYEQYF.

The genes are TRBV7-2 and TRBJ1-2; no clear D. Deletions cut 1 base from V and 1 base from J, with 7 bases between. Looked up from germline, CDR1 is SGHTA and CDR2 is FQGNSA. The length of the CDR3 is 14 residues. CDR3 residues: CASSLVGLNYGYTF. The CDR3 DNA is TGTGCCAGCAGCTTAGTTGGCCTTAACTATGGCTACACCTTC.

The rearrangement uses TRBV9 and TRBJ2-2, with TRBD2 matching 8 bases. Germline-derived CDR1 and CDR2 are SGDLS and YYNGEE. This CDR3 comprises 15 residues. Trimming removed 0 bases from V and 9 bases from J; junction bases left unmatched: 7. CDR3 sequence (DNA): TGTGCCAGCAGCGTAGTTAGCGGGACCTCGAGGGAGCTGTTTTTT. Translated, it gives CASSVVSGTSRELFF.

J is TRBJ2-7 and V is TRBV9; 8 nucleotides match TRBD1. Trimming at V came to 4 bases and at J to 1 base, leaving 7 bases not matched to a gene. The CDR3 sequence is 15 residues long. CDR1 SGDLS and CDR2 YYNGEE come from the germline V gene. The CDR3 DNA reads as TGTGCCAGCAGCAAGATGGACAGGGCGTCCTACGAGCAGTACTTC. Translating gives CASSKMDRASYEQYF. Based on the CDR3 plus reference TRBV9 and TRBJ2-7, the full variable domain is DSGVTQTPKHLITATGQRVTLRCSPRSGDLSVYWYQQSLDQGLQFLIQYYNGEERAKGNILERFSAQQFPDLHSELNLSSLELGDSALYFCASSKMDRASYEQYFGPGTRLTVT.

This rearrangement joins TRBV5-1 to TRBJ1-2; D is undetermined. The CDR3 has 15 residues. Germline CDR1 and CDR2: SGHRS and YFSETQ. V shed 5 bases and J shed 5 bases, with 19 bases lying between them. The CDR3 coding sequence is TGCGCCAGCAGACAGAACTTCGTCGGCGGGTATGGCTACACCTTC. Its protein is CASRQNFVGGYGYTF.

The chain carries TRBV6-5 and TRBJ1-1; TRBD1 matches 7 bases. The CDR3 sequence is 13 residues long. CDR1 is MNHEY and CDR2 is SVGAGI in the germline V gene. J was trimmed by 0 bases and V by 8 bases; bases with no gene match: 3. The CDR3 nucleotides read TGTGCCAGCTGGGGGACAGTGAACACTGAAGCTTTCTTT. Translation gives CASWGTVNTEAFF.

This chain links TRBV3-1 (or the pseudogene TRBV3-2) with TRBJ2-1; 9 bases are a match to TRBD2. CDR3 length equals 15 residues. The junction had 11 bases not matched to a gene; V was cut back by 2 bases and J by 12 bases. Germline CDR1 reads LGHDT; CDR2 reads YNNKEL (reference sequence). The CDR3 DNA reads TGTGCCAGCAGCCAACTAGCGGGGCCCTCGGACGGGCAGTTCTTC. This encodes CASSQLAGPSDGQFF.

This chain connects TRBV4-1 to TRBJ1-3; D remains ambiguous. Trimming left V 4 bases short and J 1 base short, with 11 bases between. The CDR3 runs 15 residues. The V gene's germline CDR1 is MGHRA and CDR2 YSYEKL. The CDR3 nucleotides read TGCGCCAGCAGCCTAAGAGCGGCGTCTGGAAACACCATATATTTT. This codes for CASSLRAASGNTIYF.

The chain employs TRBV7-2 and TRBJ2-3; 12 bases align to TRBD2. Per the germline V gene, CDR1 is SGHTA and CDR2 is FQGNSA. The length of the CDR3 is 17 residues. Unmatched junction bases numbered 5, after V lost 2 bases and J lost 2 bases. CDR3 sequence: CASSLRLAGASTDTQYF. The DNA of the CDR3 is TGTGCCAGCAGCTTAAGACTAGCGGGGGCCTCCACAGATACGCAGTATTTT.

The chain is built from TRBV3-1 (or the pseudogene TRBV3-2) and TRBJ1-2; 7 bases line up with TRBD1. CDR3 length equals 12 residues. After removal of 6 bases from V and 7 bases from J, the junction contained 5 bases not matched to a gene. The germline V gene encodes CDR1 LGHDT and CDR2 YNNKEL (reference sequence). The CDR3 region is CASRGHRGGYTF. CDR3 DNA: TGTGCCAGCAGGGGTCACAGGGGTGGCTACACCTTC.

V is TRBV30 and J is TRBJ1-5; 11 bases map to TRBD1. Germline-derived CDR1 and CDR2 are GTSNPN and SVGIG (reference sequence). V was clipped by 1 base and J by 0 bases; unmatched bases: 8. The CDR3 runs 18 residues. The DNA for the CDR3 is TGTGCCTGGAGTGCAAAGGGACAGGGGGGTTATAGCAATCAGCCCCAGCATTTT. This gives the protein CAWSAKGQGGYSNQPQHF.

The V and J genes are TRBV9 and TRBJ1-5, with D possibly being TRBD1 (5 bases). Germline-derived CDR1 and CDR2 are SGDLS and YYNGEE. V dropped 4 bases and J dropped 0 bases, with 8 bases sitting between them. This CDR3 is 14 amino acids long. The CDR3 bases are TGTGCCAGCAGCCCGACAGTTAGCAATCAGCCCCAGCATTTT. It translates to CASSPTVSNQPQHF.

The chain couples TRBV11-3 to TRBJ2-7; 7 positions match TRBD2. CDR3 length equals 12 residues. V dropped 8 bases and J dropped 2; count of bases not matched to a gene: 3. Germline CDR1 and CDR2: SGHNT and YENEEA. CDR3 sequence: CASRGDTYEQYF. The CDR3 bases are TGTGCCAGCCGGGGGGATACCTACGAGCAGTACTTC.

V usage is TRBV6-5 and J usage is TRBJ2-5; D is possibly TRBD2 (7 bases). The CDR3 is 13 amino acids. Germline CDR1 is MNHEY and CDR2 is SVGAGI. Trimming left V 6 bases short and J 5 bases short, with 13 bases between. The CDR3 region is CASRQEGGETQYF. The CDR3 DNA reads TGTGCCAGCAGACAAGAGGGGGGGGAGACCCAGTACTTC.

The chain recombines TRBV7-2 with TRBJ2-4, with D possibly TRBD1 on 5 matching bases. Between the trimmed V and J ends, which lost 5 bases and 6 bases, there was a span of 20 bases. This CDR3 comprises 16 residues. Germline CDR1 reads SGHTA; CDR2 reads FQGNSA. The CDR3 bases are TGTGCCAGCAGCCGTCATACAGGATTAAGGGGAAACATTCAGTACTTC. Translating gives CASSRHTGLRGNIQYF.

The rearrangement links TRBV30 to TRBJ1-5; a weak D match, TRBD1 (5 bases). V was trimmed by 0 bases and J by 1 base, leaving 16 bases between them. Germline V gene lookup returns CDR1 GTSNPN and CDR2 SVGIG (reference sequence). This CDR3 comprises 17 residues. CDR3 sequence: CAWSVDRGKRSNQPQHF. The CDR3 coding sequence is TGTGCCTGGAGTGTAGATCGGGGGAAGAGGAGCAATCAGCCCCAGCATTTT.

The V and J genes are TRBV2 and TRBJ1-4; weak D call: TRBD1 (6 bases). CDR3 length: 14 residues. V dropped 8 bases and J dropped 1 base, with 11 bases sitting between them. The germline V gene has CDR1 SNHLY and CDR2 FYNNEI. The CDR3 region is CASQKQGTNEKLFF. As DNA, the CDR3 is TGTGCCAGCCAAAAACAGGGAACTAATGAAAAACTGTTTTTT.

This chain links TRBV5-8 with TRBJ2-4; 7 positions agree with TRBD1. The CDR3 is made up of 14 amino acids. Looked up from germline, CDR1 is SGHTS and CDR2 is YDEGEE. After removal of 2 bases from V and 3 bases from J, the junction contained 2 bases not matched to a gene. The CDR3 bases are TGTGCCAGCAGCTTACAGGGGAGCAAAAACATTCAGTACTTC. It translates to CASSLQGSKNIQYF. The whole variable domain, remainder taken from reference TRBV5-8 and TRBJ2-4, is EAGVTQSPTHLIKTRGQQATLRCSPISGHTSVYWYQQALGLGLQFLLWYDEGEERNRGNFPPRFSGRQFPNYSSELNVNALELEDSALYLCASSLQGSKNIQYFGAGTRLSVL.

The chain carries TRBV10-3 and TRBJ2-5, with TRBD1 identical over 7 bases. Germline assignment: CDR1 ENHRY and CDR2 SYGVKD. V was clipped by 6 bases and J by 5 bases; unmatched bases: 6. CDR3 length equals 13 residues. The CDR3 coding sequence is TGTGCCATCAGAGGGTCCAGGGGGGAGACCCAGTACTTC. It yields the protein CAIRGSRGETQYF.

CDR3 in amino acids: CASSLGDRVDTQYF. In DNA, the CDR3 is TGTGCCAGCAGTTTGGGGGACAGGGTTGATACGCAGTATTTT. V is TRBV28 and J is TRBJ2-3; 9 nucleotides align to TRBD1. J lost 6 bases, V lost 3 bases, and 4 bases had no gene match. The germline gives CDR1 MDHEN, CDR2 SYDVKM. The CDR3 contains 14 residues.